The TCR beta chain under discussion was sequenced for a study of glioma-infiltrating T cells after dendritic cell vaccination. Study background: Autologous tumor lysate-pulsed dendritic cell vaccination was given between the early 2000s and the early 2010s. Monocyte-derived dendritic cells, cultured six to seven days with IL-4 and GM-CSF, were pulsed with autologous tumor lysate.

The PCR used 60 V beta and 13 J beta primers. The table came from immunoSEQ multiplex PCR; TCRdb's copy has only in-frame clones and leaves some out. Of about 110,000 clones listed, roughly 89% are singletons. The CDR3 is 14 amino acids. Trimming pared 4 bases from V and 3 bases from J, leaving 11 bases between. CDR1 and CDR2 from the germline V gene are SGHRS and YFSETQ. As to time point: after dendritic cell vaccination, including at tumor progression/relapse. Before vaccination, two weeks after the third vaccination, and at progression, PBMC were collected. The chain joins TRBV5-1 to TRBJ1-5, with D unresolved. This receptor was identified in a human donor with glioblastoma. The input for sequencing was blood, taken after dendritic cell vaccination. The DNA for the CDR3 is TGCGCCAGCAGCGTCGGGGATGCCAATCAGCCCCAGCATTTT. It specifies CASSVGDANQPQHF.